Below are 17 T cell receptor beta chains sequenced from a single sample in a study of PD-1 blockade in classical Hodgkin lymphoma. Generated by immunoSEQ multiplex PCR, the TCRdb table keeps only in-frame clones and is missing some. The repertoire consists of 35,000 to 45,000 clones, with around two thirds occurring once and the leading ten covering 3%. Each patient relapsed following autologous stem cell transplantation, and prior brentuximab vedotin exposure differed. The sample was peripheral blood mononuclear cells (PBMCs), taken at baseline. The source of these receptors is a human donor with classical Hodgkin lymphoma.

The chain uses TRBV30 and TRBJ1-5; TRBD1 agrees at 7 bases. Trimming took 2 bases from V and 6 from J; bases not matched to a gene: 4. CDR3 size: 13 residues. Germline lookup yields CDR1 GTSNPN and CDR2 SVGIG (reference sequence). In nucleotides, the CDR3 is TGTGCCTGGAGTCAACAGGGGCCTCAGCCCCAGCATTTT. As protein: CAWSQQGPQPQHF.

CDR3 loop: CASSQDHYEQFF. CDR3 sequence (DNA): TGCGCCAGCAGCCAAGATCATTATGAGCAGTTCTTC. The rearrangement uses TRBV4-1 and TRBJ2-1; D remains ambiguous. Deletions cut 0 bases from V and 8 bases from J, with 5 bases between. The CDR3 is 12 residues long. Germline V CDR1 and CDR2: MGHRA, YSYEKL.

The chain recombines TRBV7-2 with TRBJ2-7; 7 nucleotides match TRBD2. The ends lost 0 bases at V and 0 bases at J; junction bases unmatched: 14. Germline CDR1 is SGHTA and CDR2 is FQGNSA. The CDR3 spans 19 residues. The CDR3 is CASSLALGASGLSSYEQYF. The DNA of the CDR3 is TGTGCCAGCAGCTTAGCCCTCGGGGCTAGCGGCTTAAGCTCCTACGAGCAGTACTTC.

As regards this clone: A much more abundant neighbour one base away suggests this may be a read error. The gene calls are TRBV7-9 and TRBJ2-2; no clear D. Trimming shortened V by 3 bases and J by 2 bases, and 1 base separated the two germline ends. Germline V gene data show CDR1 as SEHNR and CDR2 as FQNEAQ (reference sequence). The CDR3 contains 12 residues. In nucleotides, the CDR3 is TGTGCCAGCAGCTTCAACACCGGGGAGCTGTTTTTT. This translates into CASSFNTGELFF.

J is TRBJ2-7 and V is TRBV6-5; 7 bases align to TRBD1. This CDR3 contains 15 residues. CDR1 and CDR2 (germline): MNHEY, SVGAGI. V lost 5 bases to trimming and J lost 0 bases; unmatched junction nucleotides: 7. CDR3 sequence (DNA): TGTGCCAGCAGTCCTTCTCCAGGGGGCTCCTACGAGCAGTACTTC. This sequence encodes CASSPSPGGSYEQYF.

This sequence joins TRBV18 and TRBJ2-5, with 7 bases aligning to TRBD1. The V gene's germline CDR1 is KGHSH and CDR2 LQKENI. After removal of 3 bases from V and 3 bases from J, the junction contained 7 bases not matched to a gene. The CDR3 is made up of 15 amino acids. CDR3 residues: CASSPFRDRKETQYF. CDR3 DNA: TGTGCCAGCTCACCCTTCCGGGACAGAAAAGAGACCCAGTACTTC.

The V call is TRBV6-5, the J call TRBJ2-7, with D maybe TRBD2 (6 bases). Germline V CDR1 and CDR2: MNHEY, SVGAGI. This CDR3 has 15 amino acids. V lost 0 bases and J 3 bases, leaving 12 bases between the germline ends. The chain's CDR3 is CASSYSWASDYEQYF. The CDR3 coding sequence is TGTGCCAGCAGTTACTCCTGGGCTAGCGACTACGAGCAGTACTTC.

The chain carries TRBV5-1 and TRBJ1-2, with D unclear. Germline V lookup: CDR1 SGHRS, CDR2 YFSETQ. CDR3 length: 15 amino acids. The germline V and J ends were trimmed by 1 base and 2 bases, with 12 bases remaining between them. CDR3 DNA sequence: TGCGCCAGCAGCTTGACGGCGGAGCCAAACTATGGCTACACCTTC. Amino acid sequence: CASSLTAEPNYGYTF.

CDR3 sequence: CASSLTERYGYTF. The CDR3 DNA sequence: TGTGCCAGCAGCCTAACAGAACGCTATGGCTACACCTTC. The chain is built from TRBV14 and TRBJ1-2; D is undetermined. Trimming removed 4 bases from V and 4 bases from J, with 10 bases in between. Germline V gene data show CDR1 as SGHDN and CDR2 as FVKESK. The CDR3 is made up of 13 amino acids.

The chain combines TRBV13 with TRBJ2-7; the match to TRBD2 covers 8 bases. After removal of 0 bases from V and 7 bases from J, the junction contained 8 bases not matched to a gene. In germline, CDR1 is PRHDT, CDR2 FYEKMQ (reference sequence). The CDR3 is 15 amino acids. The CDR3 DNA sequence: TGTGCCAGCAGCTTAGGAAGCGGGAGCCTCAAGGAGCAGTACTTC. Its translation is CASSLGSGSLKEQYF.

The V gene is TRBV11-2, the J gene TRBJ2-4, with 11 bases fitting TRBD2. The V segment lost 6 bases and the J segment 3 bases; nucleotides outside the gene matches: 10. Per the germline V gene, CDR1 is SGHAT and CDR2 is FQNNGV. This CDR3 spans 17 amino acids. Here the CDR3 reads CASRYTSGSLDKNIQYF. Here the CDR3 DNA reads TGTGCCAGCAGATATACTAGCGGGAGTCTTGACAAAAACATTCAGTACTTC.

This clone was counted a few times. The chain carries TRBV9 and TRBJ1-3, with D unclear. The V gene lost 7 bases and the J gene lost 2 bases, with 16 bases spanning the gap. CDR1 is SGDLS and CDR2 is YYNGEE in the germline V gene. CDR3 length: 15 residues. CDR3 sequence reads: CASGDPKFPGNTIYF. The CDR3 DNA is TGTGCCAGCGGGGATCCCAAGTTTCCTGGAAACACCATATATTTT.

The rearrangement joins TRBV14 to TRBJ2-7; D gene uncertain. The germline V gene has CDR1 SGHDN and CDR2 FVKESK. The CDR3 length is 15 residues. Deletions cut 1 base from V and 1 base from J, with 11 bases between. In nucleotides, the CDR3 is TGTGCCAGCAGCCAAGGCGTCGCCCTATCCTACGAGCAGTACTTC. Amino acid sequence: CASSQGVALSYEQYF.

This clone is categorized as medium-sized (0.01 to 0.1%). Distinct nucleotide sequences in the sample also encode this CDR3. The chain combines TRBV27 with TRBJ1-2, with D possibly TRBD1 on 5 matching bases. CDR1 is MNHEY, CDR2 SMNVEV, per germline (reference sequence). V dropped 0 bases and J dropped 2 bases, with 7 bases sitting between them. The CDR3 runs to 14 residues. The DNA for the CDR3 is TGTGCCAGCAGTTTATCGGCAGGGAACTATGGCTACACCTTC. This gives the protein CASSLSAGNYGYTF.

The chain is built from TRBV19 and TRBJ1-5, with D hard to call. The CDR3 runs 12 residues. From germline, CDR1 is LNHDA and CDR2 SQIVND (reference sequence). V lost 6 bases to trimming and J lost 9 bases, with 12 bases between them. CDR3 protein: CASRSGEGPQHF. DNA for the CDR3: TGTGCCAGTAGATCGGGAGAGGGGCCCCAGCATTTT.

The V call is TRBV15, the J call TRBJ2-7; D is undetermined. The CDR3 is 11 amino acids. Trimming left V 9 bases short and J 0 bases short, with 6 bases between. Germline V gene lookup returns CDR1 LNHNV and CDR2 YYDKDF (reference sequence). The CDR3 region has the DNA TGTGCCACGTCCAACTCCTACGAGCAGTACTTC. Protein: CATSNSYEQYF.

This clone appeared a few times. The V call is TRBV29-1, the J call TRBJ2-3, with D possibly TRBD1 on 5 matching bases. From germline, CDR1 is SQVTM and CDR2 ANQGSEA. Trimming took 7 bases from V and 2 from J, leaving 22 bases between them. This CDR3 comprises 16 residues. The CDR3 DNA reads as TGCAGCGCCACCTCGAGAGAGCCAGGACACACAGATACGCAGTATTTT. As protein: CSATSREPGHTDTQYF.